Listed below are T cell receptor beta chains from one sample, sequenced in a study of cytomegalovirus exposure and HLA in healthy donors. Sequencing used immunoSEQ multiplex PCR; TCRdb keeps in-frame clones, though not all of them. Its table records 100,000 to 150,000 clones. Sequencing input: PBMCs. These receptors were collected from a man aged 18 to 30 in good health and CMV-seronegative. Each CDR3 is given with its conserved first and last residue. The D gene is left open where the match is weak.

D gene	V gene	J gene	CDR3 DNA	CDR3 protein
TRBD1	TRBV27	TRBJ2-7	TGTGCCAGCAGAACAGGGGGCGTTGAGCAGTACTTC	CASRTGGVEQYF
-	TRBV9	TRBJ2-3	TGTGCCAGCAGCGTAGCAGGCCCCGATACGCAGTATTTT	CASSVAGPDTQYF
TRBD2	TRBV19	TRBJ2-1	TGTGCCAGTAGTATAGGGGGTGGCGGGAGGGCCTTCAATGAGCAGTTCTTC	CASSIGGGGRAFNEQFF
-	TRBV11-1	TRBJ2-5	TGTGCCAGCAGCTTAGGTCAGGAAGAGACCCAGTACTTC	CASSLGQEETQYF
-	TRBV7-7	TRBJ2-3	TGTGCCAGCAGCTGGCGGCCCGCGGATACGCAGTATTTT	CASSWRPADTQYF
TRBD1	TRBV5-4	TRBJ1-2	TGTGCCAGCACCTGGCAGGGGGTACCTAACTATGGCTACACCTTC	CASTWQGVPNYGYTF
-	TRBV9	TRBJ1-1	TGTGCCAGCAGCGTAGATACCGGACAGTCCACTGAAGCTTTCTTT	CASSVDTGQSTEAFF
TRBD1	TRBV27	TRBJ2-7	TGTGCCAGCAGCACCAGGGACAGGGGGCAACGTGCGAGCTACGAGCAGTACTTC	CASSTRDRGQRASYEQYF
-	TRBV7-3	TRBJ1-1	TGTGCCAGCAGCTTATCCCCAGGGTCGAGCTTTGTAGCTTTCTTT	CASSLSPGSSFVAFF
-	TRBV11-1	TRBJ2-1	TGTGCCAGCAGGCGGAGAAGTTCCTACAATGAGCAGTTCTTC	CASRRRSSYNEQFF
-	TRBV19	TRBJ2-1	TGTGCCAGTAACCCCCGTCGGTCAAATGAGCAGTTCTTC	CASNPRRSNEQFF
TRBD1	TRBV6-6	TRBJ2-5	TGTGCCAGCAGTTCGCTCAGGGGGAGCCAAGAGACCCAGTACTTC	CASSSLRGSQETQYF
-	TRBV21-1	TRBJ1-5	TGTGCCAGCAGCAAAGTAGTGTCGCACCCGCCCGTTGAAGCCCAGCATTTT	CASSKVVSHPPVEAQHF
-	TRBV28	TRBJ1-1	TGTGCCAGAAGTTTAAGCGGATGGGTTAACACTGAAGCTTTCTTT	CARSLSGWVNTEAFF
-	TRBV4-3	TRBJ1-2	TGCGCCAGCAGCCAAGGGGGCGGGGGCTATGGCTACACCTTC	CASSQGGGGYGYTF
-	TRBV9	TRBJ2-2	TGTGCCAGCAGCCCACGTCTGAGATTGGAGCTGTTTTTT	CASSPRLRLELFF
-	TRBV4-1	TRBJ2-2	TGCGCCAGCAGCCAAGAACGAGGTGCCGGGGAGCTGTTTTTT	CASSQERGAGELFF
TRBD2	TRBV7-6	TRBJ2-5	TGTGCCAGCAGCTTAGTGGGACTAGCAGACCAAGAGACCCAGTACTTC	CASSLVGLADQETQYF
TRBD1	TRBV5-4	TRBJ2-6	TGTGCCAGCAGCTTCCAGGGGGCAACTGGGGCCAACGTCCTGACTTTC	CASSFQGATGANVLTF
-	TRBV18	TRBJ2-1	TGTGCCAGCTCACCACCGTCACAAATTGTAAATGAGCAGTTCTTC	CASSPPSQIVNEQFF
-	TRBV19	TRBJ2-3	TGTGCCAGTACCTCGATCTCTAGCGAGAGAACGCAGTATTTT	CASTSISSERTQYF
TRBD1	TRBV7-9	TRBJ2-7	TGTGCCAGCAGCCCAGGGGCTGGACAGGGGACGCAGTACTTC	CASSPGAGQGTQYF
TRBD1	TRBV5-5	TRBJ2-7	TGTGCCAGCAGCTTTATAGGGACAGGGAGTTACGAGCAGTACTTC	CASSFIGTGSYEQYF
-	TRBV28	TRBJ2-7	TGTGCCAGCAGTTTAGTCTCGGGGGAGCAGTACTTC	CASSLVSGEQYF
TRBD1	TRBV7-3	TRBJ1-1	TGTGCCAGCAGCCCGGACAGGGTTACTGAAGCTTTCTTT	CASSPDRVTEAFF
TRBD2	TRBV4-3	TRBJ2-7	TGCGCCAGCAGCCAATGGCTAGCGGTACAATACGAGCAGTACTTC	CASSQWLAVQYEQYF
-	TRBV5-6	TRBJ1-1	TGTGCCAGCAGGGGGGGGGTATCGAACACTGAAGCTTTCTTT	CASRGGVSNTEAFF
-	TRBV2	TRBJ2-7	TGTGCCAGCAGTGTGGGGGGTTCGGGCTACGAGCAGTACTTC	CASSVGGSGYEQYF
TRBD1	TRBV19	TRBJ1-3	TGTGCCACAGTCGGGACAGGCTCTGGAAACACCATATATTTT	CATVGTGSGNTIYF
TRBD1	TRBV19	TRBJ1-1	TGTGCCAGTAGTCAGGACAGGGAGGCCCTCACTGAAGCTTTCTTT	CASSQDREALTEAFF
TRBD1	TRBV19	TRBJ2-2	TGTGCCAGTAGTTCACTCTCATCGACAGGGGGACACACCGGGGAGCTGTTTTTT	CASSSLSSTGGHTGELFF